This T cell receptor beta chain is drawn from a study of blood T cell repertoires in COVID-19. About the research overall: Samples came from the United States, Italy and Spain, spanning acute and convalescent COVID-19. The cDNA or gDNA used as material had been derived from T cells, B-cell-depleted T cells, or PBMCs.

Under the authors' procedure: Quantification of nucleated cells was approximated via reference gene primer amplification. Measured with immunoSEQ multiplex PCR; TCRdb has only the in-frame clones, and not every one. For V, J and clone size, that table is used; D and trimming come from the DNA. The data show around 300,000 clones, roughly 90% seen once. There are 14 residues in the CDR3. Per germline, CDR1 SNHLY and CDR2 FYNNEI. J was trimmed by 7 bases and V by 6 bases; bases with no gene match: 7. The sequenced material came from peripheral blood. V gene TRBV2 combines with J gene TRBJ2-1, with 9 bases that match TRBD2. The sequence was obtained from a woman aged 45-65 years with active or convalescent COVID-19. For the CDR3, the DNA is TGTGCCAGCAGGGGGCTAGCGGGAACGAATGAGCAGTTCTTC. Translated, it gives CASRGLAGTNEQFF.